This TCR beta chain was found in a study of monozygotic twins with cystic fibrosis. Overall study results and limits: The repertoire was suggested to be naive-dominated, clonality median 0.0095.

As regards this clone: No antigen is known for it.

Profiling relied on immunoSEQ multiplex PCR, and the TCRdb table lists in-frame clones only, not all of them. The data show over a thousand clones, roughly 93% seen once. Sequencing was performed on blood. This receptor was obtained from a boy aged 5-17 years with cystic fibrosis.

The CDR3 region is CASSREGQGNYEQYF. As DNA, the CDR3 is TGTGCCAGCAGCCGCGAGGGACAGGGGAACTACGAGCAGTACTTC. The V call is TRBV6-6, the J call TRBJ2-7, with 10 nucleotides matching TRBD1. Trimming took 6 bases from V and 3 from J; bases not matched to a gene: 8. This CDR3 spans 15 amino acids. Germline loops: CDR1 MNHNY, CDR2 SVGAGI (reference sequence).